What follows describes a single TCR beta chain. No antigen is known for it. Base qualities are missing; no much larger clone stands one base away. In total, 600 or so healthy bone marrow donors made up the cohort. At the time of sampling, all cohort members were nominally healthy, though unrecorded immune exposures were likely present. The donor tested CMV seronegative, placing the donor among the 300 to 400 seronegative members of the cohort. Every donor gave a peripheral blood sample, and the peripheral blood mononuclear cells from that sample were used for TCR beta sequencing. Genomic DNA extraction from the blood cell samples was performed with the Qiagen DNeasy Blood Extraction Kit. The library was prepared using the immunoSEQ multiplex PCR assay. For the multiplex PCR, a mixture combining 60 forward primers for TCR Vbeta segments and 13 reverse primers for TCR Jbeta segments was used. Amplification of the CDR3 region of rearranged TCR beta genes was performed with a multiplex PCR assay on genomic DNA. The amplified TCR beta libraries were sequenced on the Illumina HiSeq System as 87-base-pair reads. As for how the authors treated the data: A later analysis tallied tens of millions of unique TCR beta chains across the 600 to 700 repertoires, and some 12 million of those chains were shared by two or more donors. To remove PCR and sequencing errors, raw reads were error-corrected and collapsed into unique sequences using a nearest-neighbor algorithm that merged closely related sequences. To assign V, D and J gene segments, CDR3 sequences were aligned to IMGT reference sequences. For a sequence to be retained, at least a six-nucleotide match to both a V gene segment and a J gene segment was required. Rearrangements were classified as productive when the CDR3 lacked stop codons and remained in frame with V and J, and all other rearrangements were classified as non-productive. Following IMGT convention, CDR3 was defined as the stretch from the second conserved V-encoded cysteine to the conserved J-encoded phenylalanine. Sequences without an unambiguous match to a single V gene segment were excluded from the earlier analysis of a few hundred of the donors. An earlier analysis of fewer than 750 of the donors classified V segments as functional when productive rearrangements were above 56.7% and as segregating when the standard deviation between donors was above 5%. A statistical classification framework was developed to diagnose cytomegalovirus status using the catalog of TCR beta chain sequences. A later analysis assigned V and J genes by comparing TCR nucleotide sequences with IMGT/GENE-DB human TR gene sequences. In a later analysis, CDR3 sequences and most-parsimonious VDJ recombination scenarios were assigned using the TCRdist pipeline. In a later analysis, each TCR beta chain was defined by its CDR3 amino acid sequence together with its V-gene family, and reads lacking a unique V-gene family were excluded. In a later analysis, 500 to 650 highly shared, low-generation-probability nucleotide sequences were removed to address suspected cross-contamination and a sequencing artifact. In a later analysis, a clonal expansion index was calculated for each public chain from normalized within-repertoire ranks of inferred template counts. Generation probabilities in a later analysis came from a VDJ recombination model fitted to out-of-frame rearrangements, and those results were checked against IGoR. In a later analysis, TCR-TCR, TCR-HLA and TCR-CMV co-occurrence was scored with hypergeometric tests, and a repertoire-size bias correction was applied to TCR pairs. A later analysis estimated false discovery rates by permuting HLA or CMV assignments 20 times. In a later analysis, co-occurring TCRs were grouped using DBSCAN, with TCRdist sequence similarity added in when clustering inside HLA-allele-positive subsets. Repertoires with fewer than 30,000 or more than 120,000 public chains, plus five repertoires with anomalous nucleotide sharing, were excluded from co-occurrence clustering. Not all clones reach the TCRdb copy of this immuneACCESS table, which keeps in-frame sequences only. Checked studies attribute under half of the gap to unresolved V genes and leave the rest unexplained. The V and J calls and clone size were taken over from that table, and D and trimming were inferred from the DNA. The sample includes 110,000 or so clones, with 75% to 90% observed a single time. About 1.8% of the sample goes to the ten largest clones.

The entry originates in a study of cytomegalovirus exposure and HLA in healthy donors listed by TCRdb under 2017. About the investigation overall: In an earlier analysis of approximately 640 of the donors, 276 Gb of sequence data and 95 million to 130 million unique TCR beta sequences from 150 million to 200 million T cells were reported. An early release covering roughly 580 HLA-typed donors comprised about 300 gigabases of sequencing data and tens of millions of unique TCR sequences. The genetic ancestry cluster associated with self-reported Caucasian donors included 65% to 90% of the 398 genotyped donors. The aim of the study was to test whether cataloging public T cell receptors could identify signatures of past pathogen exposure. The study used immunosequencing to profile the T cell repertoires of some 600 subjects and linked those repertoires to cytomegalovirus serostatus. Along with the approximately 600-subject first cohort, a separate validation cohort of over a hundred different subjects was used. The study combined high-throughput TCR immunosequencing, statistical association of individual TCRs with disease status, and machine learning to predict cytomegalovirus infection status. A later analysis re-examined previously published TCR beta repertoires from 610 or so donors and added high-resolution HLA genotyping to investigate patterns of TCR occurrence. Rather than drawing on any new phenotypic data, the later analysis identified candidate immune exposures from TCR beta sequences and the way those sequences occurred across donors. In an earlier analysis of a few hundred of the donors, high-throughput TCR beta sequencing was used to judge whether each TCR beta V gene segment behaved as functional or pseudogenic. Donor age, sex, ethnicity and CMV serostatus were collected together with the repertoire data. A later genetic analysis took genome-wide SNP genotypes for 398 of the 666 donors and used that subset as a discovery cohort. Every discovery cohort repertoire had been produced on one sequencing platform. HLA typing included class I and class II loci at four-digit resolution. The number of typed donors differed by locus: about 620-640 for A, B, C, DRB1 and DQB1; some 540 for DQA1; 606 for DPA1; and 400 to 480 for DPB1. About five DR-DQ haplotypes were handled as single units for association and clustering because linkage in the cohort was strong. On average, roughly 240,000 unique TCR beta nucleotide sequences were sequenced per donor among 350 to 400 genotyped donors of the cohort, with around 19% of those sequences being non-productive.

On the study overall, not on this receptor specifically: Correlated functional status among segregating V segments might reflect linkage disequilibrium, but an unknown experimental factor could not be ruled out. In a later genetic analysis, a missense DCLRE1C variant was associated with V-gene and J-gene trimming of TCR beta chains, and the association was replicated in an independent cohort. A later analysis associated about 17,000 TCR beta sequences with specific HLA alleles at a false discovery rate of 0.05. Strong co-occurrence of HLA alleles, especially DR and DQ, made assigning TCR associations to individual alleles difficult. A cluster of highly shared sequence variants was judged likely to be a technical artifact of the sequencing pipeline. A total of some 180 TCR beta chains were listed by the study as associated with cytomegalovirus. A further reported finding was that TCR beta sequences accurately predicted the HLA-A and HLA-B alleles for most subjects in the first cohort. A later analysis found that TCR association rates varied across HLA loci, with DRB1 alleles showing the most associated TCRs and HLA-C alleles the fewest. Compared with equally common non-associated chains, HLA-associated TCR beta chains in a later analysis were more clonally expanded and had lower generation probabilities. Most TCR sequences were seen in very few donors, while some public TCRs were found in many individuals. A later genetic analysis reported fewer N-insertions in productive TCRs among donors in an Asian-associated ancestry cluster than the approximately 670-donor mean. The only immune exposure information available for the cohort was CMV serostatus. In an earlier analysis of some 540 of the donors, most TCR beta V segments appeared in productive rearrangements about 90% or about 30% of the time, broadly matching IMGT annotations. Because HLA typing was missing for some donors at each locus, association tests included only the typed subset. Cytomegalovirus status was reported to be diagnosed by the classifier with high specificity and sensitivity in both the original and validation cohorts. The earlier analysis of almost 600 of the donors excluded some 15 rarely observed V segments, including chromosome 9 orphons, because counts were too low. Sequencing depth was assumed to be roughly uniform across donors in the presence/absence analyses, though that assumption may not hold. It was suggested by the authors that the approach could potentially be generalized to other disease states and immunological phenotypes. In vitro tests confirmed that a few of the cytomegalovirus-associated TCR beta chains recognize cytomegalovirus antigens. The cohort was sequenced for TCR beta chains only, and without alpha or paired-chain data the features that could be detected were limited. A later analysis found that most CMV-associated TCR beta chains appeared HLA-restricted, with HLA associations seemingly driven largely by CMV exposure. Several of the top co-occurrence clusters appeared to be linked to parvovirus B19, influenza, CMV and Epstein-Barr virus, according to a later analysis.

Input material: PBMCs. The clonotype comes from a man in his forties in good health and CMV-seronegative.

The CDR3 reads as follows: CASSLALGDSANYGYTF. The DNA is as follows: TGTGCCAGCAGCTTAGCGCTCGGAGACTCTGCTAACTATGGCTACACCTTC. The chain is made from TRBV7-2 and TRBJ1-2, with the D segment identity uncertain. CDR1 and CDR2, per the germline V gene, are SGHTA and FQGNSA. The V end loses 0 bases and the J end loses 0 bases, and a stretch of 14 bases separates them. The CDR3 runs 17 amino acids, cysteine and phenylalanine included. CDR3 DNA is the only sequence kept; it has 51 bases, read in frame from the first base.